The 10 T cell receptor beta chains listed next were all sequenced from one sample in a study of glioma-infiltrating T cells after dendritic cell vaccination. Only in-frame clones appear in the TCRdb table, and some are missing; sequencing was by immunoSEQ multiplex PCR. Of some 30,000 clones detected, roughly 90% appear once; the ten largest clones hold roughly 2.2%. This specimen consisted of blood, obtained before dendritic cell vaccination. All receptors derive from a human donor with glioblastoma.

The chain couples TRBV4-1 to TRBJ1-5; D is possibly TRBD1 (5 bases). The ends were cut back, 4 bases at V and 4 bases at J, with 11 bases in the middle. The germline gives CDR1 MGHRA, CDR2 YSYEKL. The CDR3 loop spans 14 amino acids. The CDR3, as DNA: TGCGCCAGCAGCCCGGGGGGGGAAAATCAGCCCCAGCATTTT. This gives the protein CASSPGGENQPQHF.

The chain joins TRBV4-1 to TRBJ2-3; 11 bases agree with TRBD2. With 6 bases clipped from V and 10 bases from J, the junction kept 15 bases outside the gene matches. Germline assignment: CDR1 MGHRA and CDR2 YSYEKL. The CDR3 runs to 16 residues. CDR3 DNA sequence: TGCGCCAGCAGGTCGACTAGCGGGGCATTTCAGGTGGCGCAGTATTTT. Its protein product is CASRSTSGAFQVAQYF.

The chain links TRBV9 to TRBJ2-1, with D perhaps matching TRBD2 (5 bases). The germline V gene encodes CDR1 SGDLS and CDR2 YYNGEE. V dropped 4 bases and J dropped 0 bases, with 14 bases sitting between them. The CDR3 extends over 16 amino acids. CDR3 sequence: CASSLELGSSYNEQFF. The CDR3 DNA sequence: TGTGCCAGCAGCCTCGAGCTGGGGAGCTCCTACAATGAGCAGTTCTTC.

This clone was recorded only once. The CDR3 spells CASSLGPGVRTDTQYF. CDR3 nucleotide sequence: TGTGCCAGCAGCTTAGGTCCAGGGGTCCGCACAGATACGCAGTATTTT. The chain joins TRBV7-6 to TRBJ2-3; D might be TRBD1 (6 bases). The V gene lost 1 base and the J gene lost 1 base, with 12 bases spanning the gap. CDR3 length equals 16 residues. Germline CDR1 SGHVS, CDR2 FNYEAQ. Looking up the rest from reference TRBV7-6 and TRBJ2-3 gives the full variable domain: GAGVSQSPRYKVTKRGQDVALRCDPISGHVSLYWYRQALGQGPEFLTYFNYEAQQDKSGLPNDRFSAERPEGSISTLTIQRTEQRDSAMYRCASSLGPGVRTDTQYFGPGTRLTVL.

The genes are TRBV4-1 and TRBJ2-7; 8 bases match TRBD2. V was clipped by 4 bases and J by 0 bases; unmatched bases: 2. CDR3 size: 14 residues. CDR1 MGHRA and CDR2 YSYEKL come from the germline V gene. The CDR3 DNA sequence: TGCGCCAGCAGCCTAGCGGGGTCCTCCTACGAGCAGTACTTC. Its protein product is CASSLAGSSYEQYF.

The chain recombines TRBV29-1 with TRBJ2-5; the match to TRBD1 covers 8 bases. V shed 6 bases and J 4 bases; nucleotides not matched to a gene: 4. Germline V gene data show CDR1 as SQVTM and CDR2 as ANQGSEA. This CDR3 spans 12 amino acids. The CDR3 DNA follows: TGCAGCGTCCGACAGGGGAGAGAGACCCAGTACTTC. The encoded protein is CSVRQGRETQYF.

The CDR3 protein is CASSQDSSATIYF. CDR3 DNA sequence: TGCGCCAGCAGCCAAGATAGTTCCGCCACCATATATTTT. V usage is TRBV4-1 and J usage is TRBJ1-3; no firm D call. The CDR3 runs to 13 residues. The germline V gene has CDR1 MGHRA and CDR2 YSYEKL. Trimming left V 0 bases short and J 9 bases short, with 9 bases between.

This chain uses TRBV7-2 with TRBJ1-4; D is ambiguous. Trimming left V 1 base short and J 0 bases short, with 12 bases between. The CDR3 contains 17 residues. Looked up from germline, CDR1 is SGHTA and CDR2 is FQGNSA. The DNA for the CDR3 is TGTGCCAGCAGCTTAGGGCCCTCCCTCGCAACTAATGAAAAACTGTTTTTT. Its translation: CASSLGPSLATNEKLFF.

This chain joins TRBV27 and TRBJ2-2; 8 bases match TRBD2. Germline CDR1 MNHEY, CDR2 SMNVEV (reference sequence). The CDR3 spans 17 residues. With 2 bases clipped from V and 8 bases from J, the junction kept 13 bases outside the gene matches. The CDR3 sequence is CASSLIRAGAAPGELFF. CDR3 in DNA: TGTGCCAGCAGTTTAATTCGAGCGGGGGCCGCTCCGGGGGAGCTGTTTTTT.

This clone was detected only once. The gene calls are TRBV5-5 and TRBJ2-7; 10 bases are shared with TRBD1. Germline loops: CDR1 SGHKS, CDR2 YYEKEE (reference sequence). V was clipped by 4 bases and J by 5 bases; unmatched bases: 3. This CDR3 has 13 residues. The CDR3 protein is CASSLTGGDEQYF. The CDR3 DNA is TGTGCCAGCAGCCTGACAGGGGGCGACGAGCAGTACTTC.